These T cell receptor beta chains were read from a single sample in a study of early T cells in non-severe SARS-CoV-2 infection. TCRdb re-derived calls from the 5' RACE reads in MiXCR, one entry per CDR3 protein. This repertoire shows tens of thousands of distinct CDR3 sequences, 9.5% to 15% found once; its top ten account for 0.95% to 1.5%. Sequencing was done on a sample of whole blood. These TCRs come from an adult who was a healthcare worker with PCR-confirmed SARS-CoV-2 infection or an uninfected control (not recorded which). Each CDR3 is given with its conserved first and last residue. The order of the fields is CDR3 DNA, CDR3 protein, J gene, V gene, D gene, clone size, CDR3 length. A D gene is named only where the DNA matches it firmly. Clone size is stated in some rows and not others, as once, few, many or a class when expanded.

TGTGCCAGCAGCCCTAGGGGGGACGGAGAGACCCAGTACTTC | CASSPRGDGETQYF | TRBJ2-5 | TRBV7-8 | - | many | 14
TGTGCCAGCTCACCCCCCGGGACAGCCTTCTACGAGCAGTACTTC | CASSPPGTAFYEQYF | TRBJ2-7 | TRBV18 | TRBD1 | many | 15
TGTGCCAGCAGCCACCGGGACAGGAAGAACCCCTCACCACCCTACGAGCAGTACTTC | CASSHRDRKNPSPPYEQYF | TRBJ2-7 | TRBV3-1 | TRBD1 | many | 19
TGTGCCAGCAGGCCCGGGGGTACTCCTGGGAATTCACCCCTCCACTTT | CASRPGGTPGNSPLHF | TRBJ1-6 | TRBV28 | - | many | 16
TGTGCCAGCAGCGTGACACCCTATAATTCACCCCTCCACTTT | CASSVTPYNSPLHF | TRBJ1-6 | TRBV9 | - | many | 14
TGCAGCGTTGAAGACCGAGCGGGAGCTACAGATACGCAGTATTTT | CSVEDRAGATDTQYF | TRBJ2-3 | TRBV29-1 | TRBD2 | many | 15
TGTGCCAGCAGCCCCTTATGTGGCAGACACTCATATGGCTACACCTTC | CASSPLCGRHSYGYTF | TRBJ1-2 | TRBV12-3/TRBV12-4 | - | many | 16
TGTGCCAGTAGTATCGACGGGGGGGCCGGGGGCACAGATACGCAGTATTTT | CASSIDGGAGGTDTQYF | TRBJ2-3 | TRBV19 | TRBD2 | many | 17
TGCAGCGTTCGGTACAGGTACAATGAGCAGTTCTTC | CSVRYRYNEQFF | TRBJ2-1 | TRBV29-1 | - | few | 12
TGCGCCAGCAGTCCCCCTCACGGGACAGCCACCTACGAGCAGTACTTC | CASSPPHGTATYEQYF | TRBJ2-7 | TRBV5-1 | TRBD1 | - | 16
TGTGCCAGCAGCTGGTGGAGTCAGCCCCAGCATTTT | CASSWWSQPQHF | TRBJ1-5 | TRBV28 | - | many | 12
TGTGCCAGCTCACCGCCAGCGGCGGGAGCGGGAGATACGCAGTATTTT | CASSPPAAGAGDTQYF | TRBJ2-3 | TRBV18 | TRBD2 | - | 16
TGTGCCAGCAGTCCCCAACCTGACAGACTTTTTGAAGCTTTCTTT | CASSPQPDRLFEAFF | TRBJ1-1 | TRBV27 | - | many | 15
TGCAGTGCCGTAGCAGCGGGGGCGCAGTATTTT | CSAVAAGAQYF | TRBJ2-3 | TRBV20-1 | TRBD2 | - | 11
TGTGCCAGTAGTAAATCCAGCCGGGGCGGCTACACCTTC | CASSKSSRGGYTF | TRBJ1-2 | TRBV19 | - | many | 13
TGTGCCAGAAGCTCGGTCTGGAACGGCTCTGGGGCCAACGTCCTGACTTTC | CARSSVWNGSGANVLTF | TRBJ2-6 | TRBV5-3 | - | many | 17
TGTGCCATCAGTCCAAGGGTGGGGAACACCGGGGAGCTGTTTTTT | CAISPRVGNTGELFF | TRBJ2-2 | TRBV10-3 | - | many | 15
TGTGCCAGCAGTTACTCGGCAGGACCTTCAAATGAGCAGTTCTTC | CASSYSAGPSNEQFF | TRBJ2-1 | TRBV6-2/TRBV6-3 | - | few | 15
TGTGCCAGCAGTTTAGCGTACGCTAGCGGGAGATACAATGAGCAGTTCTTC | CASSLAYASGRYNEQFF | TRBJ2-1 | TRBV12-3/TRBV12-4 | TRBD2 | many | 17
TGTGCCAGCAGTTTGTATGGTGTCAATCAGCCCCAGCATTTT | CASSLYGVNQPQHF | TRBJ1-5 | TRBV12-3/TRBV12-4 | - | many | 14
TGTGCCAGCAGTCCTAGGGGAGAGACCCAGTACTTC | CASSPRGETQYF | TRBJ2-5 | TRBV9 | - | many | 12
TGTGCCAGCACCATAAGCGGGGAGCTGTTTTTT | CASTISGELFF | TRBJ2-2 | TRBV5-6 | - | - | 11
TGTGCCAGCACTCCCGCTGGGCGGGACTACGAGCAGTACTTC | CASTPAGRDYEQYF | TRBJ2-7 | TRBV27 | - | - | 14
TGTGCCACCAGTGATCCCGGGACTAGGAGCACAGATACGCAGTATTTT | CATSDPGTRSTDTQYF | TRBJ2-3 | TRBV24-1 | TRBD2 | few | 16
TGTGCCAGCAGTCTAGGGACAGGGGGCTTCGAAGAGCAGTACTTC | CASSLGTGGFEEQYF | TRBJ2-7 | TRBV27 | TRBD1 | many | 15
TGTGCCAGCAGTAAAAAAGGGCGTCAAGAGACCCAGTACTTC | CASSKKGRQETQYF | TRBJ2-5 | TRBV7-2 | - | many | 14
TGTGCCAGCAGTTACTCTAGGACAGCGCGGTTTGGACAGCCCCAGCATTTT | CASSYSRTARFGQPQHF | TRBJ1-5 | TRBV6-2/TRBV6-3 | - | many | 17
TGTGCCACCTCAGTCCAGGGGGTAGACACCGGGGAGCTGTTTTTT | CATSVQGVDTGELFF | TRBJ2-2 | TRBV14 | TRBD1 | many | 15
TGTGCCAGCAGCTTAGGGCCGAAAGAGCAGTACTTC | CASSLGPKEQYF | TRBJ2-7 | TRBV11-2 | - | many | 12
TGTGCCAGCAGTAGACAGGGGGTGCTGTCCTACGAGCAGTACTTC | CASSRQGVLSYEQYF | TRBJ2-7 | TRBV28 | TRBD1 | many | 15
TGTGCCAGCAGTTCTAGCGGGAGTAAATACGAGCAGTACTTC | CASSSSGSKYEQYF | TRBJ2-7 | TRBV28 | TRBD2 | many | 14
TGCAGTGCTAGAGGGGCCGGGACTAGCGGGCAAACAGATACGCAGTATTTT | CSARGAGTSGQTDTQYF | TRBJ2-3 | TRBV20-1 | TRBD2 | many | 17
TGCAGTGCCCACAGGGGAGGGAACTCGCACACCGGGGAGCTGTTTTTT | CSAHRGGNSHTGELFF | TRBJ2-2 | TRBV20-1 | - | many | 16
TGTGCCATCGACCCCCGGATCTTATCGGGTGGCTACACCTTC | CAIDPRILSGGYTF | TRBJ1-2 | TRBV2 | - | many | 14
TGTGCCAGCAGTTACCCCCCCCTCCGGGGGAATAGCAATCAGCCCCAGCATTTT | CASSYPPLRGNSNQPQHF | TRBJ1-5 | TRBV6-2/TRBV6-3 | - | few | 18
TGTGCCAGTGGGGACAGTTTCTCCTCTGGGGCCAACGTCCTGACTTTC | CASGDSFSSGANVLTF | TRBJ2-6 | TRBV19 | TRBD1 | many | 16
TGTGCCAGCAGCATAGGACAGGGGTTTAGGTCACCCCTCCACTTT | CASSIGQGFRSPLHF | TRBJ1-6 | TRBV28 | TRBD1 | few | 15
TGTGCCAGCAGCCTACCACAGGGGGCTAACTATGGCTACACCTTC | CASSLPQGANYGYTF | TRBJ1-2 | TRBV7-9 | TRBD1 | many | 15
TGCGCCAGCAGCTTGTTTGGGACAGGGGTGGCGAACACTGAAGCTTTCTTT | CASSLFGTGVANTEAFF | TRBJ1-1 | TRBV5-1 | TRBD1 | many | 17